The entry below describes one T cell receptor beta chain. The data stem from a study of T cell responses to AZD1222 COVID-19 vaccine. Germline trimming cut 4 bases from V and 9 bases from J; bases unmatched to any gene: 3. The germline V gene has CDR1 MGHDK and CDR2 SYGVNS. CDR3 length: 14 residues. Sequencing used immunoSEQ multiplex PCR; TCRdb keeps in-frame clones, though not all of them. The sample lists 150,000 to 200,000 clones; 85% to 95% were seen once. The sequences come from peripheral blood, collected on day 0 of AZD1222 vaccination. This clonotype originated in an adult in good health. The chain joins TRBV25-1 to TRBJ1-6, with 10 nucleotides matching TRBD1. CDR3 in DNA: TGTGCCAGCAGTGTGACAGGGGGCTCTTCACCCCTCCACTTT. Encoded protein: CASSVTGGSSPLHF.